The 5 T cell receptor beta chains below come from one sample, sequenced in a study of T cell changes during pregnancy in multiple sclerosis. TCRdb's copy holds only in-frame clones and misses some; the assay was immunoSEQ multiplex PCR. The table has around 31,000 clones, around nine tenths seen once. The sample in question was CD8+ T cells from peripheral blood mononuclear cells, obtained in the second trimester of pregnancy. These receptors were obtained from a female donor with multiple sclerosis, enrolled in a pregnancy study.

V usage is TRBV5-5 and J usage is TRBJ2-5; 7 bases fit TRBD2. The CDR3 has 15 amino acids. The trim removed 0 bases at V and 0 bases at J, leaving 2 bases unmatched. Per germline, CDR1 SGHKS and CDR2 YYEKEE (reference sequence). CDR3 sequence reads: CASSLGEGHQETQYF. The DNA for the CDR3 is TGTGCCAGCAGCTTGGGGGAGGGTCACCAAGAGACCCAGTACTTC.

The V gene is TRBV5-6, the J gene TRBJ1-4; 11 nucleotides agree with TRBD1. This CDR3 is built from 14 residues. Germline V gene lookup returns CDR1 SGHDT and CDR2 YYEEEE. V dropped 3 bases and J dropped 7; count of bases not matched to a gene: 2. CDR3 protein: CASSYGTGGEKLFF. CDR3 DNA sequence: TGTGCCAGCAGCTACGGGACAGGGGGTGAAAAACTGTTTTTT.

CDR3 sequence reads: CASSQDGTGTGVRGETQYF. CDR3 nucleotide sequence: TGCGCCAGCAGCCAAGATGGAACCGGGACAGGGGTTCGGGGAGAGACCCAGTACTTC. V usage is TRBV4-1 and J usage is TRBJ2-5; TRBD1 aligns across 10 bases. The CDR3 runs to 19 residues. V lost 0 bases to trimming and J lost 4 bases; unmatched junction nucleotides: 14. Germline CDR1 MGHRA, CDR2 YSYEKL.

The chain combines TRBV7-8 with TRBJ2-7; 8 bases are a match to TRBD2. Trimming removed 5 bases from V and 2 bases from J; junction bases left unmatched: 11. The CDR3 has 16 residues. Per germline, CDR1 SGHVS and CDR2 FQNEAQ. CDR3 sequence (DNA): TGTGCCAGCAGCCTCTATAGCGGGAACATCCCCTACGAGCAGTACTTC. It codes for CASSLYSGNIPYEQYF. The entire variable domain, with the rest obtained from reference TRBV7-8 and TRBJ2-7, is as follows: GAGVSQSPRYKVAKRGQDVALRCDPISGHVSLFWYQQALGQGPEFLTYFQNEAQLDKSGLPSDRFFAERPEGSVSTLKIQRTQQEDSAVYLCASSLYSGNIPYEQYFGPGTRLTVT.

The genes are TRBV7-6 and TRBJ2-7; 8 bases are shared with TRBD1. This CDR3 spans 14 amino acids. CDR1 SGHVS and CDR2 FNYEAQ come from the germline V gene. V shed 3 bases, J shed 3 bases, and the junction held 4 bases outside the gene matches. CDR3 sequence (DNA): TGTGCCAGCAGCTTGGGAGGACAGGGCTACGAGCAGTACTTC. Translating gives CASSLGGQGYEQYF.